This TCR beta chain came from a study of cytomegalovirus exposure and HLA in healthy donors. Study summary: Earlier, almost 120 million unique TCR beta sequences were recovered from about 200 million T cells by an analysis.

The PCR made use of 60 Vbeta and 13 Jbeta primers. Libraries were prepared by immunoSEQ multiplex PCR; TCRdb keeps only in-frame clonotypes and omits some of them. The sample includes about 180,000 clones, about 80% of them seen just once. Details on this clone: Its matching antigen is unknown.

This CDR3 has 14 residues. V lost 5 bases, J lost 5 bases, and 11 bases lay in between. Germline CDR1 is SGHRS and CDR2 is YFSETQ. Findings and limits, study-wide: TCR beta V- and J-gene trimming, according to a later analysis, was linked to a missense DCLRE1C variant. A later analysis found that most CMV-associated TCR beta chains appeared HLA-restricted. Confirmation was obtained in vitro that a few CMV-associated chains are specific for CMV antigens.

The J gene is TRBJ1-6, the V gene TRBV5-1, with D possibly being TRBD1 (6 bases). The TCR comes from a man between 18 and 35 years old in good health and CMV-seronegative. Sequencing was carried out using PBMCs. CDR3 loop: CASRRGRDNSPLHF. The CDR3 DNA follows: TGCGCCAGCAGGAGGGGGAGAGATAATTCACCCCTCCACTTT.